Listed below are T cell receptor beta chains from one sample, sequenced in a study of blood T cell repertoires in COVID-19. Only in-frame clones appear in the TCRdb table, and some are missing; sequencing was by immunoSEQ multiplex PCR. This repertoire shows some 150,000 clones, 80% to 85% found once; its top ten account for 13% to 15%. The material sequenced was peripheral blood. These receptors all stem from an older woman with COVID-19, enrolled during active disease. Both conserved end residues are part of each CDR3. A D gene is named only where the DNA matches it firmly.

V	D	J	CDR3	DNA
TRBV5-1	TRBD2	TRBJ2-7	CASSLPGGGYEQYF	TGCGCCAGCAGCTTGCCCGGGGGAGGGTACGAGCAGTACTTC
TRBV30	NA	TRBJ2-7	CAWSAGTYEQYF	TGTGCCTGGTCGGCGGGCACCTACGAGCAGTACTTC
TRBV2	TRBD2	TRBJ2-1	CASTPNSGRNEQFF	TGTGCCAGCACACCCAATAGCGGGAGAAATGAGCAGTTCTTC
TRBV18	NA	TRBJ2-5	CASSLTRAEGETQYF	TGTGCCAGCTCACTAACTCGGGCCGAGGGAGAGACCCAGTACTTC
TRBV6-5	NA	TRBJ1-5	CAALRGYNQPQHF	TGTGCCGCACTCCGTGGTTACAATCAGCCCCAGCATTTT
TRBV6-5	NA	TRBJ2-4	CASSSGQLAKNIQYF	TGTGCCAGCAGTTCGGGACAACTAGCCAAAAACATTCAGTACTTC
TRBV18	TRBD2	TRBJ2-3	CASRRGGGTDTQYF	TGTGCCAGCAGACGGGGGGGAGGCACAGATACGCAGTATTTT
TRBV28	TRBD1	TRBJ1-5	CASRRADRGNQPQHF	TGTGCCAGCAGGCGGGCGGACAGGGGAAATCAGCCCCAGCATTTT
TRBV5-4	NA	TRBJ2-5	CASSLGGGRETQYF	TGTGCCAGCAGCTTGGGCGGGGGCCGGGAGACCCAGTACTTC
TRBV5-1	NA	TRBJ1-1	CASSLLPEPNTEAFF	TGCGCCAGCAGCTTGCTCCCGGAGCCCAACACTGAAGCTTTCTTT
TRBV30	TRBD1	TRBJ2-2	CAWSASGGGELFF	TGTGCCTGGAGTGCTTCAGGGGGCGGGGAGCTGTTTTTT